The T cell receptor beta chain under discussion was sequenced for a study of CD8+CD57+ T cells in acquired aplastic anemia. Study context: When averaged, DNA from sorted CD4+ and CD8+ cells came to 3 to 3.5 ug. Overall study results and limits: Under 35 was the count of CD8+ CDR3 sequences that patients shared with controls.

From germline, CDR1 is SGHTA and CDR2 FQGTGA. Trimming at V came to 2 bases and at J to 7 bases, leaving 9 bases not matched to a gene. The CDR3 covers 15 residues. For sequencing, patients were chosen who had shown expansion of CD8+CD57+ cells by flow cytometry. Blood was sampled before the patients had received any therapy. Profiling that covered TCR beta VDJ and CDR3 relied on genomic DNA as its template. Via MiXCR, TCRdb re-called the reads, giving one row per CDR3 protein. The sample carries around 200,000 distinct CDR3 sequences, around 48% recorded once. On this clonotype: Its target is unknown.

V is TRBV7-3 and J is TRBJ2-7; 9 bases align to TRBD1. The sample consisted of sorted CD4+, CD8+, or CD8+CD57+ T cells (not recorded which) from PBMCs. The receptor was isolated from a human donor with aplastic anemia. CDR3 DNA sequence: TGTGCCAGCAGCTTAGTGGGACAGGGCATAGGAGAGCAGTACTTC. This encodes CASSLVGQGIGEQYF.